The rows below give T cell receptor beta chains drawn from one sample of a study of patients and donors after allogeneic stem cell transplantation. A single record per CDR3 protein comes from TCRdb applying MiXCR to the RT-PCR reads. In the table there are approximately 98,000 distinct CDR3 sequences, roughly 37% of which are singletons. The sample taken for sequencing was blood, either unsorted or a sorted T cell fraction (not recorded which). These receptors were obtained from a human donor who was either an allogeneic HSCT recipient or a stem cell or donor lymphocyte infusion donor (not recorded which). It is not recorded whose cells these are; they may come from a transplant donor. The CDR3 runs from the conserved cysteine through the conserved F or W. The D gene is left open where the match is weak. Clone size is shown for a subset of rows, as once, few, many or a class of expanded clone.

abundance,v_gene,d_gene,j_gene,CDR3aa,CDR3nt
.,TRBV29-1,.,TRBJ2-1,CSVESIVSYNEQFF,TGCAGCGTTGAAAGTATAGTGTCCTACAATGAGCAGTTCTTC
.,TRBV24-1,.,TRBJ2-3,CATSKTASTDTQYF,TGTGCCACCAGTAAGACGGCTAGCACAGATACGCAGTATTTT
.,TRBV10-3,.,TRBJ1-1,CAISEGTLNTEAFF,TGTGCCATCAGTGAGGGGACTTTGAACACTGAAGCTTTCTTT
few,TRBV7-6,TRBD1,TRBJ2-3,CASSLESTAEGADTQYF,TGTGCCAGCAGCTTAGAATCAACTGCCGAGGGGGCGGATACGCAGTATTTT
.,TRBV27,TRBD2,TRBJ2-1,CASSASGGASEQFF,TGTGCCAGCAGTGCTAGCGGAGGGGCCTCTGAGCAGTTCTTC
once,TRBV5-1,.,TRBJ2-3,CASRSSELNTQYF,TGCGCCAGCAGGTCTAGCGAACTGAATACGCAGTATTTT
few,TRBV5-1,.,TRBJ2-7,CASSQTGNEQYF,TGCGCCAGCAGCCAAACAGGGAACGAGCAGTACTTC
.,TRBV5-1,.,TRBJ2-2,CASSLVGNTGELFF,TGCGCCAGCAGCTTGGTTGGGAACACCGGGGAGCTGTTTTTT
few,TRBV12-3/TRBV12-4,TRBD2,TRBJ2-1,CASSSPLAGDHEQFF,TGTGCCAGCAGTTCTCCACTAGCGGGAGATCATGAGCAGTTCTTC
few,TRBV24-1,TRBD2,TRBJ2-1,CATSDPSGSGNEQFF,TGTGCCACCAGTGACCCAAGCGGGAGCGGCAATGAGCAGTTCTTC
few,TRBV5-1,TRBD2,TRBJ2-1,CASSGTSRGNEQFF,TGCGCCAGCAGCGGGACTAGCAGGGGGAATGAGCAGTTCTTC
.,TRBV20-1,.,TRBJ1-5,CSARSGGRENQPQHF,TGCAGTGCTAGATCGGGGGGCAGGGAAAATCAGCCCCAGCATTTT
.,TRBV11-2,TRBD1,TRBJ1-1,CASSPFDRGRTEAFF,TGTGCCAGCAGCCCCTTTGACAGGGGGCGTACTGAAGCTTTCTTT
few,TRBV2,.,TRBJ1-6,CASVTAYNSPLHF,TGTGCCAGCGTTACAGCCTATAATTCACCCCTCCACTTT
few,TRBV6-2/TRBV6-3,.,TRBJ2-2,CASSPRVTGELFF,TGTGCCAGCAGTCCTCGGGTCACCGGGGAGCTGTTTTTT
.,TRBV27,.,TRBJ1-2,CASSRTGIYGYTF,TGTGCCAGCAGTCGTACAGGGATTTATGGCTACACCTTC
.,TRBV7-2,.,TRBJ1-2,CASSYVPGNGYTF,TGTGCCAGCAGCTACGTCCCCGGGAATGGCTACACCTTC
few,TRBV12-3/TRBV12-4,.,TRBJ2-4,CASSPMTGEGVAKNIQYF,TGTGCCAGCAGCCCCATGACAGGCGAGGGGGTAGCCAAAAACATTCAGTACTTC
many,TRBV6-5,.,TRBJ1-2,CAAGQGNYGYTF,TGTGCCGCGGGGCAGGGAAACTATGGCTACACCTTC
.,TRBV18,TRBD2,TRBJ2-1,CASSLSGTPLGNEQFF,TGTGCCAGCTCACTTAGCGGGACCCCTCTGGGCAATGAGCAGTTCTTC
.,TRBV6-5,TRBD1,TRBJ1-1,CASSYSRQGAAFF,TGTGCCAGCAGTTACTCGAGACAGGGGGCAGCTTTCTTT
.,TRBV20-1,TRBD1,TRBJ1-5,CSARMDRANQPQHF,TGCAGTGCTCGGATGGACAGGGCAAATCAGCCCCAGCATTTT
few,TRBV7-8,TRBD2,TRBJ2-1,CASSLGSSGYNEQFF,TGTGCCAGCAGCTTAGGGTCTAGCGGCTACAATGAGCAGTTCTTC
.,TRBV2,TRBD1,TRBJ2-7,CASRIRTGPYEQYF,TGTGCCAGCAGGATCAGGACAGGGCCCTACGAGCAGTACTTC
.,TRBV2,.,TRBJ2-7,CASRLLPPPSDSYEQYF,TGTGCCAGCAGGCTCCTTCCACCACCTAGCGACTCCTACGAGCAGTACTTC
.,TRBV28,.,TRBJ2-1,CASSLWQGKGEQFF,TGTGCCAGCAGTTTATGGCAGGGGAAAGGAGAGCAGTTCTTC
few,TRBV20-1,TRBD2,TRBJ2-3,CSARGSASGKADTQYF,TGCAGTGCTAGAGGGTCGGCTAGCGGGAAGGCAGATACGCAGTATTTT
.,TRBV27,TRBD1,TRBJ2-1,CASKSRTGRSEQFF,TGTGCCAGCAAAAGTCGGACAGGGCGGAGTGAGCAGTTCTTC
.,TRBV14,.,TRBJ2-3,CASSPVYGRGADTQYF,TGTGCCAGCAGCCCCGTATATGGGAGAGGCGCAGATACGCAGTATTTT
.,TRBV29-1,TRBD1,TRBJ1-1,CSVDRGIWSMNTEAFF,TGCAGCGTTGACAGGGGGATTTGGTCCATGAACACTGAAGCTTTCTTT
.,TRBV10-3,TRBD2,TRBJ2-3,CAISLSGSATDTQYF,TGTGCCATCAGCCTTAGCGGGAGTGCGACAGATACGCAGTATTTT
.,TRBV24-1,TRBD2,TRBJ2-2,CATSGASGTTGELFF,TGTGCCACCAGTGGGGCTAGCGGGACGACCGGGGAGCTGTTTTTT
.,TRBV30,TRBD1,TRBJ1-2,CAWSDGTDGYTF,TGTGCCTGGTCCGACGGGACAGATGGCTACACCTTC